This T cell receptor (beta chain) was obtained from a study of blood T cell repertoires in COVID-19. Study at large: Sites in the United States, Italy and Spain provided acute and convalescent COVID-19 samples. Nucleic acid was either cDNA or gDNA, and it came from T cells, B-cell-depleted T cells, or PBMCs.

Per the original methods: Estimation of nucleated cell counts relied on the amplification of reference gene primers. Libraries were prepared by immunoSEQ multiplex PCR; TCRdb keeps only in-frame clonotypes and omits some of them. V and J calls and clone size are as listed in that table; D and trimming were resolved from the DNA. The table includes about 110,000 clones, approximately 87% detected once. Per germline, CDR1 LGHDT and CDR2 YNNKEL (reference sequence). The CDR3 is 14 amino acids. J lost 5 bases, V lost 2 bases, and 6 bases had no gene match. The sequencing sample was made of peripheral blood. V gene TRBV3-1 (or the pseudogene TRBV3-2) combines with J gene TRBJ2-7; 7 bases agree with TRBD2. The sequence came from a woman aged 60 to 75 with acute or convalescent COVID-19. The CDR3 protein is CASSQRGESNEQYF. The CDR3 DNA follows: TGTGCCAGCAGCCAACGGGGGGAGAGCAACGAGCAGTACTTC.